This TCR beta chain was retrieved from a study of patients and donors after allogeneic stem cell transplantation. TCRdb re-called the RT-PCR reads through MiXCR, storing one row per CDR3 protein. The sample lists 190,000 or so distinct CDR3 sequences, more than 35% occurring once. The CDR3 loop spans 14 amino acids. J gave up 5 bases and V 6 bases, and 7 bases lay outside the gene matches. Germline loops: CDR1 SGHRS, CDR2 YFSETQ. This chain links TRBV5-1 with TRBJ2-5; TRBD1 matches 10 bases. The sequencing sample was made of blood, either unsorted or a sorted T cell fraction (not recorded which). This sequence was found in a human donor who was either an allogeneic HSCT recipient or a stem cell or donor lymphocyte infusion donor (not recorded which). It is not recorded whose cells these are; they may come from a transplant donor. CDR3 residues: CASTRTGGSETQYF. For the CDR3, the DNA is TGCGCCAGCACCCGGACAGGGGGAAGTGAGACCCAGTACTTC.